This T cell receptor beta chain appears in the sequencing data of a study of T cells after yellow fever vaccination. Broader study findings: On re-exposure, the response was weaker but peaked faster, at day 5 versus 15. Most clones from primary vaccination resurfaced after the booster (roughly 96% CD4, around 90% CD8).

This clonotype was counted only a few times. The target antigen is unknown. For TCR, cDNA came from 5'RACE template switching, which added a universal primer site and UMIs. TCRdb independently ran MiXCR on the 5' RACE reads; one entry per CDR3 protein. The table records under 300,000 distinct CDR3 sequences, 6.5% to 8.5% of them present only once. This receptor was taken from a man younger than 45 who received the YFV17D yellow fever vaccine. Material: CD4+ T cells sorted from PBMCs, obtained 15 days after the yellow fever booster vaccination.

In DNA, the CDR3 is TGTGCCAGCAGCCGTAGGGGGGGACGGAGCTCCTACAATGAGCAGTTCTTC. As protein: CASSRRGGRSSYNEQFF. The chain uses TRBV5-4 and TRBJ2-1, with D possibly being TRBD2 (7 bases). V lost 4 bases and J 0 bases, leaving 17 bases between the germline ends. Germline CDR1 reads SGHNT; CDR2 reads YYREEE (reference sequence). CDR3 length equals 17 residues.